The 5 T cell receptor beta chains in this list originate from one sample, sequenced in a study of T cell repertoires in cytomegalovirus infection (dated by TCRdb to the late 2010s). These receptors lack a known antigen. TCRdb shows the sequencer as Illumina HiSeq 1500. TCRdb redid the processing of the public reads, applying fastp at Q25 and MiXCR, and retained in-frame beta chains. One record per CDR3 amino acid sequence lists the most common genes and DNA. In all, the sample holds about 310,000 distinct CDR3 sequences, and just under 25% of those were seen once. About an eighth of the sample rests with the top ten. This specimen's treatment or condition label, interpreted: in vitro stimulation with specific CMV peptide epitopes to enrich CMV-specific T cells. The sequencing here drew on cultured PBMCs, taken from culture after CMV antigen stimulation. These receptors all come from a human donor in good health (CMV status not recorded). Some clones in this sample may be carry-over from other donors' samples.

The chain combines TRBV4-3 with TRBJ2-3, with 10 bases matching TRBD2. The CDR3 length is 18 residues. V trimming: 4 bases; J trimming: 1 base; junction bases outside the gene matches: 11. Germline values: CDR1 LGHNA, CDR2 YSLEER. The CDR3 coding sequence is TGCGCCAGCAGCCCGAACGGAGCGGGAGGGAGTGGCACAGATACGCAGTATTTT. As protein: CASSPNGAGGSGTDTQYF.

This clonotype was detected many times. V usage is TRBV7-2 and J usage is TRBJ2-1; 7 bases align to TRBD2. With V trimmed by 7 bases and J by 2 bases, 8 bases remained unmatched. CDR1 and CDR2 from the germline V gene are SGHTA and FQGNSA. This CDR3 has 15 residues. The DNA of the CDR3 is TGTGCCAGCACCCCATCGGGAGGCCCCTACAATGAGCAGTTCTTC. It translates to CASTPSGGPYNEQFF.

The CDR3, as DNA: TGTGCCAGCAGCCCAAATAGCGGGAGGGCCGGAGAGACCCAGTACTTC. It codes for CASSPNSGRAGETQYF. The chain joins TRBV7-9 to TRBJ2-5, with TRBD2 identical over 11 bases. Germline CDR1 is SEHNR and CDR2 is FQNEAQ (reference sequence). J lost 4 bases, V lost 5 bases, and 9 bases had no gene match. CDR3 length: 16 amino acids.

In its sample, this clonotype was seen a few times. J is TRBJ2-2 and V is TRBV20-1; D is uncertain. Trimming stripped 0 bases from V and 4 bases from J, with 3 bases between. This CDR3 is built from 12 residues. Germline CDR1 reads DFQATT; CDR2 reads SNEGSKA (reference sequence). The CDR3 sequence: CSARDPTGELFF. The CDR3 DNA reads as TGCAGTGCTAGAGACCCCACCGGGGAGCTGTTTTTT.

This clonotype was seen only a few times. The chain couples TRBV12-3 or TRBV12-4 to TRBJ1-1; D ambiguous. The CDR3 loop spans 13 amino acids. V was pared by 2 bases and J by 8 bases, with 12 bases between. CDR3 sequence: CASSLSLGSEAFF. As DNA, the CDR3 is TGTGCCAGCAGTTTATCTCTCGGGTCAGAAGCTTTCTTT.